Below are 5 T cell receptor beta chains sequenced from a single sample in a study of T cell repertoires in cytomegalovirus infection. TCRdb ran MiXCR on the reads and lists one entry per CDR3 protein. The sample has 200,000 to 250,000 distinct CDR3 sequences; roughly 22% are singletons. The sample comprised CD8+ T cells from PBMCs. Every receptor here comes from a human donor in good health (CMV status not recorded). Some clones in this sample may be carry-over from other donors' samples.

V is TRBV27 and J is TRBJ2-1; TRBD2 might be the D (6 bases). The CDR3 loop spans 13 amino acids. Germline V gene lookup returns CDR1 MNHEY and CDR2 SMNVEV (reference sequence). With 5 bases removed from V and 7 bases from J, the gap between germline ends came to 12 bases. The CDR3 sequence is CASSGGVGNEQFF. The CDR3 DNA reads TGTGCCAGCAGTGGCGGGGTAGGGAATGAGCAGTTCTTC.

The chain couples TRBV24-1 to TRBJ2-3; D unresolved. CDR1 KGHDR and CDR2 SFDVKD come from the germline V gene. The CDR3 totals 14 residues. Trimming removed 3 bases from V and 2 bases from J, with 8 bases in between. This chain's CDR3 is CATSDGVLTDTQYF. The DNA of the CDR3 is TGTGCCACCAGTGATGGGGTTCTCACAGATACGCAGTATTTT.

This sequence joins TRBV15 and TRBJ2-6; a possible D gene is TRBD2 (5 bases). Trimming cost V 1 base and J 0 bases, with 7 bases left between them. The CDR3 contains 16 residues. In germline, CDR1 is LNHNV, CDR2 YYDKDF (reference sequence). CDR3 nucleotides: TGTGCCACCAGCAGAGTAGAGGGCTCTGGGGCCAACGTCCTGACTTTC. Translated: CATSRVEGSGANVLTF.

This clonotype is termed medium-sized. J is TRBJ2-1 and V is TRBV7-9; 9 nucleotides align to TRBD1. Germline values: CDR1 SEHNR, CDR2 FQNEAQ (reference sequence). The ends lost 4 bases at V and 3 bases at J; junction bases unmatched: 4. The CDR3 spans 15 residues. In DNA, the CDR3 is TGTGCCAGCAGCTCCACGACAGGGGGCTACAATGAGCAGTTCTTC. It specifies CASSSTTGGYNEQFF.

This clonotype is medium-sized. The chain is built from TRBV7-2 and TRBJ1-2, with no clear D. CDR1 and CDR2 (germline): SGHTA, FQGNSA. V dropped 6 bases and J dropped 4 bases, with 9 bases sitting between them. This CDR3 is built from 12 residues. CDR3 coding DNA: TGTGCCAGCAGTCCCCCTCGCTATGGCTACACCTTC. As protein: CASSPPRYGYTF.